These 3 T cell receptor beta chains came from one sample sequenced in a study of T cell responses to AZD1222 COVID-19 vaccine. Here immunoSEQ multiplex PCR was the method, and the copy in TCRdb shows in-frame clones only, minus some. The profile covers more than 70,000 clones, with approximately 90% appearing a single time and 28% taken by the ten largest. The source material was peripheral blood, sampled 28 days after the second AZD1222 dose. Source of these receptors: an adult who received the AZD1222 COVID-19 vaccine.

Only a few counts were recorded for this clone. The rearrangement links TRBV3-1 (or the pseudogene TRBV3-2) to TRBJ1-2, with unresolved D. The CDR3 runs to 12 residues. V dropped 8 bases and J dropped 6 bases, with 13 bases sitting between them. Per the germline V gene, CDR1 is LGHDT and CDR2 is YNNKEL (reference sequence). DNA for the CDR3: TGTGCCAGCCACGATGACGGAAATGGCTACACCTTC. Its protein is CASHDDGNGYTF.

This clone was observed a handful of times. V usage is TRBV28 and J usage is TRBJ1-5; D not certain. Germline V gives CDR1 MDHEN, CDR2 SYDVKM. This CDR3 is built from 13 residues. Trimming removed 2 bases from V and 4 bases from J, with 6 bases in between. CDR3 protein: CASSLQLNQPQHF. As DNA, the CDR3 is TGTGCCAGCAGTTTACAGTTGAATCAGCCCCAGCATTTT. The variable domain in full, completed from reference TRBV28 and TRBJ1-5, reads DVKVTQSSRYLVKRTGEKVFLECVQDMDHENMFWYRQDPGLGLRLIYFSYDVKMKEKGDIPEGYSVSREKKERFSLILESASTNQTSMYLCASSLQLNQPQHFGDGTRLSIL.

V gene TRBV6-6 combines with J gene TRBJ1-3; the match to TRBD1 covers 9 bases. The CDR3 totals 16 residues. V lost 2 bases to trimming and J lost 5 bases; unmatched junction nucleotides: 7. Germline V CDR1 and CDR2: MNHNY, SVGAGI (reference sequence). This chain's CDR3 is CASSYLLGQGRNTIYF. The DNA for the CDR3 is TGTGCCAGCAGTTACCTTCTGGGACAGGGAAGAAACACCATATATTTT.